A selection of T cell receptor beta chains follows, all from one sample in a study of cytomegalovirus exposure and HLA in healthy donors. The method was immunoSEQ multiplex PCR; TCRdb's version includes in-frame clones alone and lacks a portion of them. There are 270,000 or so clones in the sample; 85% to 95% occur only once, and about 1.8% lies in the top ten. The source material was PBMCs. The receptors were gathered from a girl aged 2 to 9 in good health and CMV-seronegative. Each CDR3 is given with its conserved first and last residue. Fields, in order: clone size, V gene, J gene, D gene, CDR3 protein, CDR3 DNA. D genes are given only for firm matches. Clone size is stated in some rows and not others, as once, few, many or a class when expanded.

size: NA; V: TRBV6-1; J: TRBJ2-7; D: TRBD1; CDR3: CASSGPGQGAREQYF; DNA: TGTGCCAGCAGTGGACCGGGACAGGGGGCCCGCGAGCAGTACTTC
size: NA; V: TRBV19; J: TRBJ2-7; D: NA; CDR3: CASSIGAGSYEQYF; DNA: TGTGCCAGTAGTATAGGCGCTGGCTCCTACGAGCAGTACTTC
size: NA; V: TRBV7-2; J: TRBJ2-7; D: TRBD1; CDR3: CASSLAGTAYEQYF; DNA: TGTGCCAGCAGCTTAGCGGGGACAGCCTACGAGCAGTACTTC
size: NA; V: TRBV27; J: TRBJ2-3; D: NA; CDR3: CASSPRTDTQYF; DNA: TGTGCCAGCAGTCCTCGCACAGATACGCAGTATTTT
size: NA; V: TRBV7-3; J: TRBJ2-1; D: TRBD2; CDR3: CASSQLNLAGDYNEQFF; DNA: TGTGCCAGCAGCCAACTCAATCTAGCGGGAGACTACAATGAGCAGTTCTTC
size: NA; V: TRBV11-2; J: TRBJ2-3; D: NA; CDR3: CASSLDRDTQYF; DNA: TGTGCCAGCAGCTTAGACAGGGATACGCAGTATTTT
size: NA; V: TRBV4-1; J: TRBJ2-7; D: TRBD2; CDR3: CASSQEAGVVYEQYF; DNA: TGCGCCAGCAGCCAAGAGGCGGGAGTGGTCTACGAGCAGTACTTC
size: NA; V: TRBV30; J: TRBJ2-7; D: TRBD1; CDR3: CAWSVPGQGYEQYF; DNA: TGTGCCTGGAGTGTACCGGGACAGGGCTACGAGCAGTACTTC
size: NA; V: TRBV5-1; J: TRBJ2-1; D: TRBD2; CDR3: CASSLYPGGYNEQFF; DNA: TGCGCCAGCAGCTTGTATCCGGGGGGGTACAATGAGCAGTTCTTC
size: NA; V: TRBV7-9; J: TRBJ1-1; D: NA; CDR3: CASSFRENTEAFF; DNA: TGTGCCAGCAGCTTCAGGGAAAACACTGAAGCTTTCTTT
size: few; V: TRBV30; J: TRBJ1-2; D: NA; CDR3: CAWGVGGRNYGYTF; DNA: TGTGCCTGGGGAGTGGGAGGGAGAAACTATGGCTACACCTTC
size: once; V: TRBV2; J: TRBJ2-7; D: TRBD2; CDR3: CASSDHPGLAGGYEQYF; DNA: TGTGCCAGCAGTGACCATCCGGGACTAGCGGGGGGCTACGAGCAGTACTTC
size: NA; V: TRBV30; J: TRBJ1-1; D: NA; CDR3: CAWSVLENTEAFF; DNA: TGTGCCTGGAGTGTATTAGAGAACACTGAAGCTTTCTTT
size: NA; V: TRBV4-2; J: TRBJ2-7; D: NA; CDR3: CASSQEPWQSSSYEQYF; DNA: TGTGCCAGCAGCCAAGAACCGTGGCAGTCAAGCTCCTACGAGCAGTACTTC
size: NA; V: TRBV19; J: TRBJ1-3; D: NA; CDR3: CASTSGVPGNTIYF; DNA: TGTGCCAGTACCTCGGGTGTACCTGGAAACACCATATATTTT
size: once; V: TRBV6-5; J: TRBJ1-2; D: TRBD1; CDR3: CASRKPGQGNYGYTF; DNA: TGTGCCAGCAGGAAACCGGGACAGGGGAACTATGGCTACACCTTC
size: NA; V: TRBV19; J: TRBJ1-1; D: NA; CDR3: CASIAAGITEAFF; DNA: TGTGCCAGTATCGCGGCAGGGATCACTGAAGCTTTCTTT
size: NA; V: TRBV19; J: TRBJ2-5; D: NA; CDR3: CASSPGQTETQYF; DNA: TGTGCCAGTAGTCCCGGACAGACAGAGACCCAGTACTTC
size: NA; V: TRBV5-4; J: TRBJ2-7; D: NA; CDR3: CASSFGVSEQYF; DNA: TGTGCCAGCAGCTTCGGGGTCAGCGAGCAGTACTTC
size: NA; V: TRBV9; J: TRBJ2-1; D: TRBD2; CDR3: CASSSSPPGTRGNEQFF; DNA: TGTGCCAGCAGCTCCTCCCCCCCTGGGACTAGGGGGAATGAGCAGTTCTTC
size: NA; V: TRBV27; J: TRBJ1-1; D: NA; CDR3: CASSLVQSNTEAFF; DNA: TGTGCCAGCAGTTTAGTGCAGTCGAACACTGAAGCTTTCTTT
size: NA; V: TRBV6-5; J: TRBJ2-1; D: NA; CDR3: CASSYSEGNEQFF; DNA: TGTGCCAGCAGTTACTCGGAGGGGAATGAGCAGTTCTTC
size: NA; V: TRBV5-1; J: TRBJ2-7; D: TRBD2; CDR3: CASSLALAGGPSSYEQYF; DNA: TGCGCCAGCAGCTTGGCGCTAGCGGGGGGGCCCAGCTCCTACGAGCAGTACTTC
size: NA; V: TRBV25-1; J: TRBJ1-1; D: TRBD1; CDR3: CASSAITGTGNPEAFF; DNA: TGTGCCAGCAGTGCAATCACCGGGACAGGGAATCCAGAAGCTTTCTTT
size: NA; V: TRBV30; J: TRBJ2-3; D: NA; CDR3: CAWSVRGGTTDTQYF; DNA: TGTGCCTGGAGTGTAAGGGGGGGGACCACAGATACGCAGTATTTT
size: NA; V: TRBV13; J: TRBJ2-2; D: TRBD1; CDR3: CASSYPSGQTNTGELFF; DNA: TGTGCCAGCAGCTACCCCTCGGGACAGACGAACACCGGGGAGCTGTTTTTT
size: few; V: TRBV5-1; J: TRBJ1-2; D: TRBD1; CDR3: CASHDPGGTYGYTF; DNA: TGCGCCAGCCACGACCCAGGGGGGACCTATGGCTACACCTTC